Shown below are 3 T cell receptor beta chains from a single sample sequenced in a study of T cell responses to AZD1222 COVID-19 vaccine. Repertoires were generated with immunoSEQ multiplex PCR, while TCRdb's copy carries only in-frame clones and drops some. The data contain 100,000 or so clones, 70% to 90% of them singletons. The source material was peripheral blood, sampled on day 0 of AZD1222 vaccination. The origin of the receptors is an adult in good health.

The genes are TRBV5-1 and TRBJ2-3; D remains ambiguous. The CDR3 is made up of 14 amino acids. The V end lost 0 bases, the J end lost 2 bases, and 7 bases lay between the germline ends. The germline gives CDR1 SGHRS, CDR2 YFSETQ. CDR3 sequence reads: CASSLADTTDTQYF. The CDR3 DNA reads TGCGCCAGCAGCTTGGCCGATACCACAGATACGCAGTATTTT.

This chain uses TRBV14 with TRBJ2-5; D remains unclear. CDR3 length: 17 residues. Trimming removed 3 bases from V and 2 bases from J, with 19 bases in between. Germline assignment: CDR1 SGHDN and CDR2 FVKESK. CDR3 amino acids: CASSHLLTSGGQETQYF. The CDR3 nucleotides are TGTGCCAGCAGCCATCTATTAACTTCGGGTGGTCAAGAGACCCAGTACTTC.

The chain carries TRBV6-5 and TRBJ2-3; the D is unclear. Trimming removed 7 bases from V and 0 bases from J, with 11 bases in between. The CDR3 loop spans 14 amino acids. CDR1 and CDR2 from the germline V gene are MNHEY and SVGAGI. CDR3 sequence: CASKGVGSTDTQYF. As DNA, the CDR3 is TGTGCCAGCAAGGGTGTGGGGAGCACAGATACGCAGTATTTT.